Listed below are T cell receptor beta chains from one sample, sequenced in a study of radiation and T cells in renal cell carcinoma. This table comes from immunoSEQ multiplex PCR, and its TCRdb copy is limited to in-frame clones, with some not included. The sample yields approximately 140,000 clones, approximately 82% seen once. The input for sequencing was blood, taken from a patient whose treatment included radiotherapy and nephrectomy. Source of these receptors: a woman between 50 and 59 years old with renal cell carcinoma. Each CDR3 is given with its conserved first and last residue. The D gene is left open where the match is weak. The listing skips clone size in some rows; elsewhere it reads once, few, many or a size class.

TRBJ2-1	NA	TRBV18	NA	TGTGCCAGCTCACCATCTAGGGGCACCTACAATGAGCAGTTCTTC	CASSPSRGTYNEQFF
TRBJ2-7	TRBD1	TRBV19	NA	TGTGCCAGTAGAAAAGGACAGGGGACCTCCTACGAGCAGTACTTC	CASRKGQGTSYEQYF
TRBJ1-1	NA	TRBV2	NA	TGTGCCAGCAGTGAGGCTGAAGCTTTCTTT	CASSEAEAFF
TRBJ1-2	TRBD1	TRBV5-1	few	TGCGCCAGCAGCTCGGGACAGGCGGAGGGCTACACCTTC	CASSSGQAEGYTF
TRBJ2-3	NA	TRBV18	NA	TGTGCCAGCTCATCTTCTTCCGGGGATACGCAGTATTTT	CASSSSSGDTQYF
TRBJ2-5	TRBD1	TRBV27	NA	TGTGCCAGCAGTTTATCGGGACAGTCCCTAGGGACCCAGTACTTC	CASSLSGQSLGTQYF
TRBJ1-3	TRBD1	TRBV6-1	NA	TGTGCCAGCAGTGCGACAGGGCCTGGAAACACCATATATTTT	CASSATGPGNTIYF
TRBJ1-5	NA	TRBV19	NA	TGTGCCAGTAACGGAGGGGCAGGGAGCAATCAGCCCCAGCATTTT	CASNGGAGSNQPQHF
TRBJ2-3	NA	TRBV4-2	NA	TGTGCCAGCAGCCTGGGGGGCGGGAGCACAGATACGCAGTATTTT	CASSLGGGSTDTQYF
TRBJ1-3	NA	TRBV25-1	NA	TGTGCCAGCAGTCATCGACTTCTATCTGGAAACACCATATATTTT	CASSHRLLSGNTIYF
TRBJ1-1	NA	TRBV7-8	NA	TGTGCCAGCAGCCACGACAGGGAAGCTTTCTTT	CASSHDREAFF
TRBJ2-7	TRBD1	TRBV7-9	few	TGTGCCAGCAGCTTTAACAGGGGGCAGTACTTC	CASSFNRGQYF
TRBJ2-5	NA	TRBV6-5	NA	TGTGCCAGCAGTTATCACGACGGATTACTTCAAGAGACCCAGTACTTC	CASSYHDGLLQETQYF
TRBJ1-1	NA	TRBV29-1	few	TGCAGCGTCGAGGGGCGTAACACTGAAGCTTTCTTT	CSVEGRNTEAFF
TRBJ1-4	TRBD1	TRBV9	NA	TGTGCCAGCAGCCTGGGGACAGGGGAAGCTGGGGAACTGTTTTTT	CASSLGTGEAGELFF
TRBJ1-1	TRBD1	TRBV7-2	NA	TGTGCCAGCAGCATTGGACAGGGGAACACTGAAGCTTTCTTT	CASSIGQGNTEAFF
TRBJ2-7	TRBD1	TRBV6-1	NA	TGTGCCAGCAGTGGTTGGGACAGAGTCTACGAGCAGTACTTC	CASSGWDRVYEQYF
TRBJ2-2	TRBD1	TRBV5-6	NA	TGTGCCAGCAACCCAGGGGGCCCGGACACCGGGGAGCTGTTTTTT	CASNPGGPDTGELFF